Listed below are T cell receptor beta chains from one sample, sequenced in a study of human T cells and chemical hapten exposure. TCRdb called the RACE reads again in MiXCR, with one record for every CDR3 protein. Among about 360,000 distinct CDR3 sequences listed, approximately 6.9% were seen once. The sample consisted of whole blood, taken in connection with sensitization to the hapten diphenylcyclopropenone (DPC). The receptors were gathered from a young woman with alopecia areata. Some clones in this sample may be carry-over from other donors' samples. CDR3s include the opening cysteine and the closing phenylalanine or tryptophan. Fields, in order: clone size, J gene, D gene, V gene, CDR3 protein, CDR3 DNA. A D gene is named only where the DNA matches it firmly. Clone size is stated in some rows and not others, as once, few, many or a class when expanded.

many	TRBJ2-3	TRBD2	TRBV7-2	CASSSTLGGSTDTQYF	TGTGCCAGCAGCTCAACACTCGGGGGGAGCACAGATACGCAGTATTTT
-	TRBJ2-7	-	TRBV6-5	CASSLSDGGLYEQYF	TGTGCCAGCAGTTTGTCTGACGGGGGTCTCTACGAGCAGTACTTC
few	TRBJ1-1	-	TRBV29-1	CSICQDGDTEAFF	TGCAGCATATGTCAGGACGGAGACACTGAAGCTTTCTTT
few	TRBJ2-1	-	TRBV5-6	CASSLFALSYNEQFF	TGTGCCAGCAGCTTGTTTGCTCTCTCCTACAATGAGCAGTTCTTC
-	TRBJ2-3	TRBD1	TRBV4-3	CASSQTRNRGGTDTQYF	TGCGCCAGCAGCCAGACCAGAAACAGGGGTGGCACAGATACGCAGTATTTT
many	TRBJ1-2	TRBD1	TRBV9	CASSVDGTGNYGYTF	TGTGCCAGCAGCGTAGACGGGACAGGAAACTATGGCTACACCTTC
few	TRBJ2-7	-	TRBV20-1	CSARNLGEDSYEQYF	TGCAGTGCTCGAAATTTGGGAGAGGATTCCTACGAGCAGTACTTC
few	TRBJ1-2	-	TRBV20-1	CSAVAGTEKPAGYGYTF	TGCAGTGCTGTTGCCGGGACGGAGAAACCTGCTGGGTATGGCTACACCTTC
-	TRBJ2-1	TRBD2	TRBV4-3	CASSQARGGHNEQFF	TGCGCCAGCAGCCAAGCCCGGGGGGGTCACAATGAGCAGTTCTTC
-	TRBJ1-5	-	TRBV6-5	CASSYTGNSNQPQHF	TGTGCCAGCAGTTACACAGGGAATAGCAATCAGCCCCAGCATTTT
few	TRBJ2-2	-	TRBV6-5	CASSYSIGELFF	TGTGCCAGCAGTTACTCGATCGGGGAGCTGTTTTTT
-	TRBJ1-3	TRBD1	TRBV29-1	CSVDSGGVGNTIYF	TGCAGCGTTGATTCAGGGGGCGTCGGAAACACCATATATTTT
few	TRBJ1-2	-	TRBV18	CASSDTASYGYTF	TGTGCCAGCTCCGACACAGCTTCCTATGGCTACACCTTC
many	TRBJ2-3	TRBD2	TRBV7-2	CASSTGTSGGSSSTDTQYF	TGTGCCAGCAGCACCGGGACTAGCGGGGGGTCTTCTAGCACAGATACGCAGTATTTT
-	TRBJ2-1	-	TRBV5-6	CASSLHINSDNEQFF	TGTGCCAGCAGCCTGCATATCAACAGTGACAATGAGCAGTTCTTC
few	TRBJ2-5	-	TRBV6-4	CASSKNSQETQYF	TGTGCCAGCAGCAAAAACTCCCAAGAGACCCAGTACTTC
few	TRBJ2-1	-	TRBV4-3	CASSQDRAASYNEQFF	TGCGCCAGCAGCCAAGATCGGGCAGCCTCCTACAATGAGCAGTTCTTC